A selection of T cell receptor beta chains follows, all from one sample in a study of shared clonotypes between healthy human individuals. Some clones are missing from TCRdb's copy, which holds only in-frame ones; the method was immunoSEQ multiplex PCR. The top ten hold about 0.35% of the sample, which has more than 1.2 million clones, just under 99% seen once. Sequenced input: naive CD4+ T cells sorted from blood. Receptors originate from a young man in good health. The conserved cysteine and the conserved F or W are not part of the CDR3 here. The order of the fields is D gene, V gene, CDR3 protein. D genes are given only for firm matches.

>-|TRBV5-6
ASSVKHPGLSYEQY
>-|TRBV28
ASSSVRPSYEQY
>TRBD2|TRBV9
ASNIAGGPRETQY
>TRBD2|TRBV7-8
ASSLRLAGDTGELF
>TRBD2|TRBV30
ARGPPSGRAEETQY
>TRBD2|TRBV7-8
ASSLNGRAAYNEQF
>TRBD1|TRBV10-3
AISEGMDRDNTDTQY
>TRBD1|TRBV29-1
SGQGVNTEAF
>-|TRBV11-2
ASSSPLGSEQF
>-|TRBV28
ASSLGVQPQH
>-|TRBV19
ASKNPGQPQH
>TRBD2|TRBV27
ASSSYPLAGVGNEQF
>-|TRBV5-1
ASSAYISTNEKLF
>-|TRBV27
ASSTPWGEQF
>TRBD1|TRBV14
ASSLRTGGKETQY
>-|TRBV15
ATSRGGANYGYT
>TRBD1|TRBV11-2
ASSQGQGVAGELF
>-|TRBV7-4
ASSLAGGTGELF
>-|TRBV6-4
ASSDSYEQY
>TRBD1|TRBV6-5
ASISLGTGYGYT
>-|TRBV6-1
ASKKPGAREQY
>TRBD2|TRBV10-3
AISEGTSFKTQY
>-|TRBV2
ASSSRSGRGNTIY
>-|TRBV19
ASKVSGPGLAKNIQY
>TRBD1|TRBV6-1
ASSEYWDRGHPGAGELF
>TRBD2|TRBV6-4
ASSELAGNTGELF
>TRBD1|TRBV30
AWTSGQGASEQY
>-|TRBV13
ASRRGGARYEQY
>-|TRBV18
ASSPRQIQETQY
>-|TRBV11-2
ASSLVFYEQY
>-|TRBV6-5
ASRGTGNQPQH
>TRBD2|TRBV7-2
ASASGRALNEQF
>-|TRBV10-3
AISEGSSTGELF
>-|TRBV15
ATSRDRGNNYGYT
>TRBD2|TRBV9
ASSVGTSGRMFDEQY
>-|TRBV5-1
ASSHKPTIEQY
>TRBD2|TRBV5-1
ASKLLAATYNEQF
>-|TRBV7-9
ASSSYSGKRADYEQY
>-|TRBV5-1
ASSPGSFTDTQY
>-|TRBV29-1
SGRGSYNEQF
>-|TRBV9
ASKGDGPQNTEAF
>-|TRBV9
ASSVGRDSSYNEQF
>TRBD2|TRBV28
ASKAGGETQY
>TRBD2|TRBV7-2
ASSLSSGRARYNEQF
>TRBD2|TRBV19
ASSIGSGTSGSFWTDTQY
>-|TRBV18
ASSLGHPEYNEQF
>TRBD1|TRBV2
ASRDRGRNNYGYT